This T cell receptor beta chain is from a study of blood T cells in healthy people across ages. A J-beta primer mix and a sample-barcoded 5' primer were used in a second PCR of roughly 6 to 11 cycles. Each CDR3 protein gets one entry after TCRdb re-called the 5' RACE reads with MiXCR. The sample comprises 780,000 or so distinct CDR3 sequences, around half of which are singletons, and about 42% rests with the top ten. Between the trimmed V and J ends, which lost 5 bases and 14 bases, there was a span of 16 bases. CDR3 length equals 12 residues. Germline lookup yields CDR1 SGHAT and CDR2 FQNNGV. This TCR was recovered from a man older than 75 in good health. Sequencing input: blood. The V and J genes are TRBV11-2 and TRBJ2-4; possibly TRBD2 for D (6 bases). The CDR3 DNA reads TGTGCCAGCAGCCGCAGCGGGCTAACTAAGTACTTC. It specifies CASSRSGLTKYF.